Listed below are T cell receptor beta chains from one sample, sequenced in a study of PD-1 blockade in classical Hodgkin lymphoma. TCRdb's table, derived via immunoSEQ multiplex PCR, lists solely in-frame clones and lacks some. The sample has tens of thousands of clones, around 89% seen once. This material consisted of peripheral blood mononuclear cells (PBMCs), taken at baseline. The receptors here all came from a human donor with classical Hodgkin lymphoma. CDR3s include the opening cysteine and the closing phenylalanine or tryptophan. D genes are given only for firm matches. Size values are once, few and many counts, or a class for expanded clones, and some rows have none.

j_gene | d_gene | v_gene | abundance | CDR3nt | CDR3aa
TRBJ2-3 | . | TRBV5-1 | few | TGCGCCAGCAGGGAGTACTTTCTCGCAGATACGCAGTATTTT | CASREYFLADTQYF
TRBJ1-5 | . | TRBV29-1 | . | TGCAGCGTTGCGGGACCCGGGTCCCATCAGCCCCAGCATTTT | CSVAGPGSHQPQHF
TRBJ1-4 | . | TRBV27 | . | TGTGCCAGCAGTAATTTCCCAACTAATGAAAAACTGTTTTTT | CASSNFPTNEKLFF
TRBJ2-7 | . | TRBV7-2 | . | TGTGCCAGCAGCTTAGGAGCAGAAATCTCCTACGAGCAGTACTTC | CASSLGAEISYEQYF
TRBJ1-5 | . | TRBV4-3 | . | TGCGCCAGCAGCCAAGCAACGGGCCGCAATCAGCCCCAGCATTTT | CASSQATGRNQPQHF
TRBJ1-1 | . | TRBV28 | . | TGTGCCAGCAGTTTAGAGGACACTGAAGCTTTCTTT | CASSLEDTEAFF
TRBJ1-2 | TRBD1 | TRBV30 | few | TGTGCCTGGAACCTGGGGGCAGGGGGCGAGAATGGCTACACCTTC | CAWNLGAGGENGYTF
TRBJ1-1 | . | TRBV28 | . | TGTGCCGTCCTCGAGAAGGGGGGAGGTGAAGCTTTCTTT | CAVLEKGGGEAFF
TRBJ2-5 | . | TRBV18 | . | TGTGCCAGCTCACCGAACCCGGGACGGAATCGAGAGACCCAGTACTTC | CASSPNPGRNRETQYF
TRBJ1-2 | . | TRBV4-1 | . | TGCGCCAGCAGCCAAGATCGGCAAGACTATGGCTACACCTTC | CASSQDRQDYGYTF
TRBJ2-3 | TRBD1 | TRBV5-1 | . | TGCGCCAGCGGACAACGAGACAGGGGGGACCTTCAGTATTTT | CASGQRDRGDLQYF
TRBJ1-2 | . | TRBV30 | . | TGTGCCTGGCTCGGGGTCGGCTACACCTTC | CAWLGVGYTF
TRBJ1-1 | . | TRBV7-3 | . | TGTGCCAGCAGTTCGGGGGCAGGGTGGAACACTGAAGCTTTCTTT | CASSSGAGWNTEAFF
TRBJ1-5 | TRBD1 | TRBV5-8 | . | TGTGCCAGCAGCTTGTTCAGGGGGCAAGGCAATCAGCCCCAGCATTTT | CASSLFRGQGNQPQHF
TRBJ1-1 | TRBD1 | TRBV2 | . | TGTGCCAGCAGCGTTGACAGGGGAGGGACTTCCCATATGAACACTGAAGCTTTCTTT | CASSVDRGGTSHMNTEAFF
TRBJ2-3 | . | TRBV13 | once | TGTGCCAGCCGACAGGGCGGGGGCACAGATACGCAGTATTTT | CASRQGGGTDTQYF